The 20 T cell receptor beta chains below were found in one sample sequenced in a study of vaccination effects on CD4 cells after COVID-19. An approximately ten-day culture period preceded the isolation of CD4+ T cells. Antigens for these TCRs are unknown. Assay: immunoSEQ multiplex PCR; the TCRdb copy retains only in-frame clones and omits some. The data hold 50,000 or so clones, with approximately 70% observed a single time. Sequencing used CD4+ T cells from PBMCs cultured without peptide, obtained before COVID-19 vaccination. The source of these receptors is a human donor who received a COVID-19 vaccine.

The chain is built from TRBV12-3 or TRBV12-4 and TRBJ1-5, with unresolved D. This CDR3 is 13 amino acids long. The ends were cut back, 2 bases at V and 3 bases at J, with 5 bases in the middle. The CDR3 coding sequence is TGTGCCAGCAGTTTAAATGACAATCAGCCCCAGCATTTT. Protein: CASSLNDNQPQHF.

The chain employs TRBV7-3 and TRBJ2-5, with a tentative D call TRBD2 (7 bases). V lost 0 bases to trimming and J lost 2 bases, with 10 bases between them. This CDR3 is built from 15 residues. The germline V gene has CDR1 SGHTA and CDR2 FQGTGA. CDR3 protein: CASSLTGGQQETQYF. CDR3 nucleotide sequence: TGTGCCAGCAGCTTAACCGGGGGGCAACAAGAGACCCAGTACTTC.

In this sample, this clone turned up a few times. The rearrangement uses TRBV30 and TRBJ1-3; weak D call: TRBD1 (6 bases). This CDR3 spans 16 amino acids. CDR1 and CDR2 (germline): GTSNPN, SVGIG (reference sequence). The ends were cut back, 0 bases at V and 0 bases at J, with 12 bases in the middle. The CDR3 spells CAWSVRGGHSGNTIYF. CDR3 nucleotides: TGTGCCTGGAGTGTACGAGGGGGGCACTCTGGAAACACCATATATTTT.

This rearrangement joins TRBV2 to TRBJ1-5; D gene uncertain. V was trimmed by 6 bases and J by 6 bases, leaving 18 bases between them. This CDR3 has 15 amino acids. The germline V gene encodes CDR1 SNHLY and CDR2 FYNNEI. CDR3 region: CASRFRVTGSQPQHF. CDR3 coding DNA: TGTGCCAGCAGGTTTCGGGTAACTGGGAGTCAGCCCCAGCATTTT.

The chain recombines TRBV11-2 with TRBJ2-3; D may be TRBD2 (5 bases). CDR1 and CDR2 from the germline V gene are SGHAT and FQNNGV. The CDR3 is made up of 13 amino acids. V lost 5 bases and J 7 bases, leaving 13 bases between the germline ends. CDR3 sequence: CASSPTSGYTQYF. In nucleotides, the CDR3 is TGTGCCAGCAGCCCTACCTCGGGGTATACGCAGTATTTT.

V and J are TRBV3-1 (or the pseudogene TRBV3-2) and TRBJ1-6, with D hard to call. The CDR3 covers 13 residues. The germline V and J ends were trimmed by 6 bases and 9 bases, with 12 bases remaining between them. Looked up from germline, CDR1 is LGHDT and CDR2 is YNNKEL (reference sequence). The CDR3 nucleotides read TGTGCCAGCAGTCCTCAGGACCCTTCACCCCTCCACTTT. It yields the protein CASSPQDPSPLHF.

The chain carries TRBV18 and TRBJ2-1; 8 nucleotides match TRBD2. The CDR3 covers 20 residues. V lost 0 bases to trimming and J lost 4 bases; unmatched junction nucleotides: 17. Germline CDR1 is KGHSH and CDR2 is LQKENI. Here the CDR3 reads CASSPPGSGTSSGLYNEQFF. CDR3 DNA: TGTGCCAGCTCACCACCAGGCTCCGGGACTAGTTCGGGGCTATACAATGAGCAGTTCTTC. Full variable domain (remainder filled in from reference TRBV18 and TRBJ2-1): NAGVMQNPRHLVRRRGQEARLRCSPMKGHSHVYWYRQLPEEGLKFMVYLQKENIIDESGMPKERFSAEFPKEGPSILRIQQVVRGDSAAYFCASSPPGSGTSSGLYNEQFFGPGTRLTVL.

V usage is TRBV5-4 and J usage is TRBJ2-3; 9 nucleotides match TRBD2. J lost 3 bases, V lost 2 bases, and 4 bases had no gene match. The CDR3 runs to 15 residues. Germline loops: CDR1 SGHNT, CDR2 YYREEE (reference sequence). The CDR3 loop is CASSFQAGGTDTQYF. For the CDR3, the DNA is TGTGCCAGCAGCTTCCAGGCGGGAGGGACAGATACGCAGTATTTT.

The chain is built from TRBV3-1 (or the pseudogene TRBV3-2) and TRBJ2-3; D not resolved. V was cut by 6 bases and J by 5 bases, with 9 bases left in between. The V gene's germline CDR1 is LGHDT and CDR2 YNNKEL (reference sequence). CDR3 length: 12 residues. The CDR3 spells CASREKGDTQYF. Here the CDR3 DNA reads TGTGCCAGCAGGGAAAAAGGAGATACGCAGTATTTT.

This clone was seen more than once but under ten times. The rearrangement links TRBV20-1 to TRBJ1-5; tentatively, D is TRBD1 (5 bases). Trimming removed 3 bases from V and 1 base from J, with 13 bases in between. The CDR3 loop spans 15 amino acids. Germline CDR1 DFQATT, CDR2 SNEGSKA (reference sequence). CDR3 sequence reads: CSASNQGTSNQPQHF. DNA of the CDR3: TGCAGTGCTAGTAATCAGGGCACGAGCAATCAGCCCCAGCATTTT.

The J gene is TRBJ2-2, the V gene TRBV25-1, with 7 positions matching TRBD1. This CDR3 is 18 amino acids long. The V gene end was trimmed by 2 bases and the J gene end by 0 bases; junction bases not matched to a gene: 9. The germline V gene encodes CDR1 MGHDK and CDR2 SYGVNS. This chain's CDR3 is CASSENLDRNANTGELFF. The CDR3 nucleotides read TGTGCCAGCAGTGAAAATCTGGACAGGAACGCGAACACCGGGGAGCTGTTTTTT.

The chain joins TRBV5-1 to TRBJ2-1; no clear D. This CDR3 comprises 11 residues. The V and J ends lost 0 bases and 7 bases respectively, with 2 bases between them. Germline V CDR1 and CDR2: SGHRS, YFSETQ. CDR3 nucleotide sequence: TGCGCCAGCAGCTTGGAGAATGAGCAGTTCTTC. This encodes CASSLENEQFF.

This clone has a handful of counts. The genes are TRBV9 and TRBJ2-5; 10 nucleotides agree with TRBD2. Losses at the gene ends were 6 bases for V and 4 bases for J; bases not matched to a gene: 9. This CDR3 has 15 residues. Germline V gives CDR1 SGDLS, CDR2 YYNGEE. The DNA of the CDR3 is TGTGCCAGCACCCTCCTAGCGGGAGCGGGAGAGACCCAGTACTTC. Translated, it gives CASTLLAGAGETQYF.

This CDR3 is CASSLGYSRSTFNYGYTF. Written as DNA, the CDR3 is TGTGCCAGCAGCTTAGGTTACTCGCGGTCGACCTTTAACTATGGCTACACCTTC. This chain joins TRBV7-8 and TRBJ1-2; D is ambiguous. Germline V gives CDR1 SGHVS, CDR2 FQNEAQ. With 1 base removed from V and 1 base from J, the gap between germline ends came to 19 bases. The CDR3 spans 18 residues. The complete variable domain, with remaining parts taken from reference TRBV7-8 and TRBJ1-2, reads GAGVSQSPRYKVAKRGQDVALRCDPISGHVSLFWYQQALGQGPEFLTYFQNEAQLDKSGLPSDRFFAERPEGSVSTLKIQRTQQEDSAVYLCASSLGYSRSTFNYGYTFGSGTRLTVV.

The V gene is TRBV27, the J gene TRBJ2-3; 7 bases line up with TRBD2. Germline V gene data show CDR1 as MNHEY and CDR2 as SMNVEV (reference sequence). Germline trimming cut 3 bases from V and 3 bases from J; bases unmatched to any gene: 0. The CDR3 consists of 13 residues. DNA for the CDR3: TGTGCCAGCAGTTTGCGGGAGACAGATACGCAGTATTTT. This translates into CASSLRETDTQYF.

This clone was seen more than once but under ten times. The chain joins TRBV7-9 to TRBJ1-2; D not resolved. CDR3 length: 15 amino acids. V was pared by 3 bases and J by 2 bases, with 13 bases between. Germline V lookup: CDR1 SEHNR, CDR2 FQNEAQ (reference sequence). CDR3 DNA sequence: TGTGCCAGCAGCTTTTTTGGGCACACCAACTATGGCTACACCTTC. Its translation is CASSFFGHTNYGYTF.

The chain has TRBV27 and TRBJ2-1; TRBD1 aligns across 7 bases. With V trimmed by 4 bases and J by 2 bases, 8 bases remained unmatched. Germline V gene sequence: CDR1 MNHEY, CDR2 SMNVEV (reference sequence). The CDR3 sequence is 16 residues long. DNA of the CDR3: TGTGCCAGCAGTTCCCCTTCAAGGGGGCCCTACAATGAGCAGTTCTTC. Its protein is CASSSPSRGPYNEQFF.

As to this clone: The junction does not match germline at one end; this may be a read error. This sequence joins TRBV6-2 or TRBV6-3 and TRBJ2-1, with 7 bases identical to TRBD2. CDR1 and CDR2 (germline): MNHEY, SVGEGT. The CDR3 is 15 residues long. CDR3 residues: CASSRDRLAVPSSLF. CDR3 DNA sequence: TGTGCCAGCAGTAGGGATCGGCTAGCGGTCCCCTCTTCGCTCTTC.

The chain uses TRBV2 and TRBJ2-4, with 7 bases lining up with TRBD1. In germline, CDR1 is SNHLY, CDR2 FYNNEI. With V trimmed by 2 bases and J by 2 bases, 15 bases remained unmatched. The CDR3 has 19 amino acids. The DNA of the CDR3 is TGTGCCAGCAGTGAAAATTACGTAGGGGGCCTCATCTCCAAAAACATTCAGTACTTC. As protein: CASSENYVGGLISKNIQYF.

The sample holds a few counts of this clone. The chain combines TRBV9 with TRBJ1-2; D is perhaps TRBD1 (6 bases). The length of the CDR3 is 15 residues. Germline CDR1 SGDLS, CDR2 YYNGEE. Trimming cost V 0 bases and J 2 bases, with 11 bases left between them. CDR3 residues: CASSVDAGVNYGYTF. The CDR3 bases are TGTGCCAGCAGCGTAGATGCAGGGGTGAACTATGGCTACACCTTC.